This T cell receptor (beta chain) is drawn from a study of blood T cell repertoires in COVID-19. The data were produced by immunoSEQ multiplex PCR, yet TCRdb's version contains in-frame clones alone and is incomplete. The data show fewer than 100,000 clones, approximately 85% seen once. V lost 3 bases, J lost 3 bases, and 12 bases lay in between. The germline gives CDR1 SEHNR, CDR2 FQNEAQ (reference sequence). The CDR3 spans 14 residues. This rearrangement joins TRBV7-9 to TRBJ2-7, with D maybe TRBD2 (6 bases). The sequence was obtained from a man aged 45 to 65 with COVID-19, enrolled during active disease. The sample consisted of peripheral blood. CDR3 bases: TGTGCCAGCAGCTTCCCCGGCGGGAACTACGAGCAGTACTTC. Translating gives CASSFPGGNYEQYF.